The clone carrying this T cell receptor beta chain came up a few times. The antigen remains undetermined. The entirety of the isolated RNA underwent reverse transcription, so expressed TCRB transcripts were sequenced. Repertoires were generated with immunoSEQ multiplex PCR, while TCRdb's copy carries only in-frame clones and drops some. The profile shows about 360,000 clones, roughly 12% of them singletons. The data originate from a study of beta chain features in type 1 diabetes. Study-wide points: Over-representation of high TCR-expressing cells was a possible consequence of cDNA sequencing. When VDJ junctions were examined, type 1 diabetes patients showed fewer insertions and more deletions.

V lost 5 bases and J lost 5, with 12 bases in between. CDR1 MNHEY and CDR2 SMNVEV come from the germline V gene (reference sequence). CDR3 length: 13 amino acids. Sequencing was done on a sample of naive CD4+ T cells from blood. The sequence derives from a man aged 18 to 29 in good health. V is TRBV27 and J is TRBJ1-2, with a tentative D call TRBD1 (6 bases). CDR3 sequence: CASSHIQGYGYTF. The CDR3 DNA reads as TGTGCCAGCAGTCACATCCAGGGGTATGGCTACACCTTC.